The table lists the clone carrying this T cell receptor (beta chain) with a few counts. Its matching antigen is unknown. The sample originates from a study of T cells in localized non-small cell lung cancer. This CDR3 spans 14 amino acids. Between the trimmed V and J ends, which lost 4 bases and 3 bases, there was a span of 13 bases. Per germline, CDR1 KGHSH and CDR2 LQKENI. The method was immunoSEQ multiplex PCR; TCRdb's version includes in-frame clones alone and lacks a portion of them. Of tens of thousands of clones listed, approximately 90% are singletons. Study-wide points: Uninvolved adjacent lung showed the highest T cell clonality, exceeding tumor. A single tumor region was sequenced, leaving heterogeneity possible. Paired adjacent lung recovered a median roughly 60 of the top 100 tumor clones.

The chain recombines TRBV18 with TRBJ2-7; D tentatively reads TRBD1 or TRBD2 (5 bases each). The source is a man aged 35 to 69 with stage II lung adenocarcinoma. The specimen comprised PBMCs, sampled before any cancer treatment. In DNA form, the CDR3 reads TGTGCCAGCTCACTCCCGGGACGGAACTACGAGCAGTACTTC. Its translation is CASSLPGRNYEQYF.